Each of the 5 T cell receptor beta chains below was sequenced from the same sample in a study of shared clonotypes between healthy human individuals. The protocol was immunoSEQ multiplex PCR, while the TCRdb copy is restricted to in-frame clones and leaves out a portion. The sample has approximately 2,300,000 clones; 92% are singletons. Sequencing was performed on naive CD4+ T cells from PBMCs. Subset here: CD45RA+ positively selected. The receptors were gathered from a man aged 18 to 29 in good health. Some clones in this sample may be carry-over from other donors' samples.

J is TRBJ1-5 and V is TRBV11-2, with 8 bases matching TRBD1. J was trimmed by 1 base and V by 1 base; bases with no gene match: 3. CDR3 length: 16 residues. The germline CDR1 and CDR2 sequences are SGHAT and FQNNGV. CDR3 region: CASSLGGTGSNQPQHF. The CDR3 DNA follows: TGTGCCAGCAGCTTAGGGGGGACAGGAAGCAATCAGCCCCAGCATTTT. The whole variable domain, filled in from reference TRBV11-2 and TRBJ1-5, reads EAGVAQSPRYKIIEKRQSVAFWCNPISGHATLYWYQQILGQGPKLLIQFQNNGVVDDSQLPKDRFSAERLKGVDSTLKIQPAKLEDSAVYLCASSLGGTGSNQPQHFGDGTRLSIL.

In this sample, this clone turned up a few times. The sample has other DNA sequences that encode this CDR3 too. The rearrangement uses TRBV2 and TRBJ1-1, with D hard to call. Looked up from germline, CDR1 is SNHLY and CDR2 is FYNNEI. V dropped 1 base and J dropped 1 base, with 4 bases sitting between them. The CDR3 has 13 amino acids. CDR3 sequence: CASSEGRNTEAFF. The CDR3 bases are TGTGCCAGCAGTGAAGGCAGGAACACTGAAGCTTTCTTT.

The chain couples TRBV5-1 to TRBJ2-2; 8 bases line up with TRBD1. Germline V gene data show CDR1 as SGHRS and CDR2 as YFSETQ. The length of the CDR3 is 15 residues. V dropped 4 bases and J dropped 7; count of bases not matched to a gene: 9. CDR3 amino acids: CASSTTGELGGELFF. CDR3 nucleotides: TGCGCCAGCAGCACGACAGGGGAGTTGGGCGGGGAGCTGTTTTTT.

V and J are TRBV5-1 and TRBJ2-5; D gene ambiguous. Looked up from germline, CDR1 is SGHRS and CDR2 is YFSETQ. Trimming stripped 4 bases from V and 1 base from J, with 14 bases between. The CDR3 extends over 15 amino acids. The CDR3 is CASSQIPGAQETQYF. DNA for the CDR3: TGCGCCAGCAGCCAAATTCCAGGAGCCCAAGAGACCCAGTACTTC.

The chain combines TRBV29-1 with TRBJ2-3; D remains ambiguous. Germline CDR1 SQVTM, CDR2 ANQGSEA. This CDR3 has 13 amino acids. The V end lost 7 bases, the J end lost 0 bases, and 11 bases lay between the germline ends. CDR3 nucleotides: TGCAGCGCGTCACTGGAAAGCACAGATACGCAGTATTTT. It encodes CSASLESTDTQYF.